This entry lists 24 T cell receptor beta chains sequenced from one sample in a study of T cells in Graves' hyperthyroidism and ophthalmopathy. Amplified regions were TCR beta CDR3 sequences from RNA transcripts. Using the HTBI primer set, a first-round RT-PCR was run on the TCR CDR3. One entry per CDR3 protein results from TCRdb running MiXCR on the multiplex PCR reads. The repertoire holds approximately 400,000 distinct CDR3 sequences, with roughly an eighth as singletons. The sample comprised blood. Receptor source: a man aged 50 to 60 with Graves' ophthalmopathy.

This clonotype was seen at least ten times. The DNA for the CDR3 is TGCAGTGCTAGAGATGCCCGAGGTAGCGGGAGGGGGCATGAGCAGTTCTTC. It is translated as CSARDARGSGRGHEQFF. The V call is TRBV20-1, the J call TRBJ2-1; TRBD2 matches at 11 bases. Trimming took 0 bases from V and 8 from J; bases not matched to a gene: 12. Looked up from germline, CDR1 is DFQATT and CDR2 is SNEGSKA (reference sequence). The CDR3 has 17 residues.

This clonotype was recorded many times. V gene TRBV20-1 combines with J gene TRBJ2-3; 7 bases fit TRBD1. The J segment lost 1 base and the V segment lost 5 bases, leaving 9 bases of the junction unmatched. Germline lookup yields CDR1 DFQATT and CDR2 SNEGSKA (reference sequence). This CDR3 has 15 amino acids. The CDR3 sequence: CSAAIRDSGTDTQYF. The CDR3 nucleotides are TGCAGTGCTGCGATCCGGGACAGTGGCACAGATACGCAGTATTTT.

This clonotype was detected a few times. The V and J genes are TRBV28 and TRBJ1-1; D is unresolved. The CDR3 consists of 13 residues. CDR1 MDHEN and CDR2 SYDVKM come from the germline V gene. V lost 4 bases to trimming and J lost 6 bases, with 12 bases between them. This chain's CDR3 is CASSSTAQAEAFF. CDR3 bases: TGTGCCAGCAGTTCCACCGCCCAGGCTGAAGCTTTCTTT.

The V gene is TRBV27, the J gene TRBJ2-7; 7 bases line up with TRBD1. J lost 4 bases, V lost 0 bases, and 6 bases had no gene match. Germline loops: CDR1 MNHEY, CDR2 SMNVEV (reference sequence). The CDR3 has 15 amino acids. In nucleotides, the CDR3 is TGTGCCAGCAGTTTATCGCCGGGACAGAAGTACGAGCAGTACTTC. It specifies CASSLSPGQKYEQYF.

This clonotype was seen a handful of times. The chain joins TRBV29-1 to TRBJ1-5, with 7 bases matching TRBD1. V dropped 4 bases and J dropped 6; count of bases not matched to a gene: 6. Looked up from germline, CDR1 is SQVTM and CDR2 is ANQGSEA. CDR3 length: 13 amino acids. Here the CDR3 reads CSVATGVAQPQHF. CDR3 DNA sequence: TGCAGCGTTGCCACAGGGGTAGCTCAGCCCCAGCATTTT.

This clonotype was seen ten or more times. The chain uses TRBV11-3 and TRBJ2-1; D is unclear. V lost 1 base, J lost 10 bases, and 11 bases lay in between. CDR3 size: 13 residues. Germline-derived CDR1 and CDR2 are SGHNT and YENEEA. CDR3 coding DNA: TGTGCCAGCAGCTTAGGGGTTTTCGGGGAGCAGTTCTTC. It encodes CASSLGVFGEQFF.

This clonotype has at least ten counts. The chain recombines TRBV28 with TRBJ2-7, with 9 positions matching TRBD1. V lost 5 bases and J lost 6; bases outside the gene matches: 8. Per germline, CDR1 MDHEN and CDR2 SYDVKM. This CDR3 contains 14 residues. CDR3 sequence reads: CASSPTGGFGEQYF. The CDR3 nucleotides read TGTGCCAGCAGTCCCACAGGGGGCTTTGGCGAGCAGTACTTC.

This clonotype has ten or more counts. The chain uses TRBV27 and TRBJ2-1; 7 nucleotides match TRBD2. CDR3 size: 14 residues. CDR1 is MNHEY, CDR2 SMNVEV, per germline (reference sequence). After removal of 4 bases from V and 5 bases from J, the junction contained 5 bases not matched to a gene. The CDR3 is CASSSAGAHNEQFF. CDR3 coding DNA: TGTGCCAGCAGTTCGGCGGGAGCCCACAATGAGCAGTTCTTC.

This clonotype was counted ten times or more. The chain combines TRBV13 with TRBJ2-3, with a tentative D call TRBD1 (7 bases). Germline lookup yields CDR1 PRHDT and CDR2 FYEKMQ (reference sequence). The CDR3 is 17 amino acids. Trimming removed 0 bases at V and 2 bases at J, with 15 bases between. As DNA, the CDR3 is TGTGCCAGCAGCTTAGGGAGTCAGGGGGGCTTCACAGATACGCAGTATTTT. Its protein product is CASSLGSQGGFTDTQYF.

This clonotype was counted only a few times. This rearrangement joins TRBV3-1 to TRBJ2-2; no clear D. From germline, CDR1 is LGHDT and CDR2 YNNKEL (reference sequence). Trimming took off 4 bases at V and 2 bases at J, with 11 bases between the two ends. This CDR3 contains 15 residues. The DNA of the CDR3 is TGTGCCAGCAGCCTACCCACTCTCAACACCGGGGAGCTGTTTTTT. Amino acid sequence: CASSLPTLNTGELFF.

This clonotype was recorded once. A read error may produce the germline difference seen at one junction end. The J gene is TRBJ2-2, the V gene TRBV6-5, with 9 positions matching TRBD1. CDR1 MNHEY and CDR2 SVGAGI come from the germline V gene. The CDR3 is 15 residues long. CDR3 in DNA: TGTGCCGGCAGTTACACAGGGGGCGCACGGGGGGAGCTGTTTTTT. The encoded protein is CAGSYTGGARGELFF.

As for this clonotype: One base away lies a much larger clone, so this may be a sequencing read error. CDR3 loop: CTSSLARTLYTEAFF. CDR3 bases: TGTACCAGCAGCTTGGCCCGGACACTCTACACTGAAGCTTTCTTT. This chain connects TRBV5-8 to TRBJ1-1; tentatively, D is TRBD1 (5 bases). The CDR3 covers 15 residues. In germline, CDR1 is SGHTS, CDR2 YDEGEE.

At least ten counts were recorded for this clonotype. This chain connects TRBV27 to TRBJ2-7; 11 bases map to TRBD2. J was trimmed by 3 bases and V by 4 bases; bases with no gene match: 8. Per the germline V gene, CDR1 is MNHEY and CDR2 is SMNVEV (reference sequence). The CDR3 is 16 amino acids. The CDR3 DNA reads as TGTGCCAGCAGTTCCACTGGGACTAGCGGACACTACGAGCAGTACTTC. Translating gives CASSSTGTSGHYEQYF.

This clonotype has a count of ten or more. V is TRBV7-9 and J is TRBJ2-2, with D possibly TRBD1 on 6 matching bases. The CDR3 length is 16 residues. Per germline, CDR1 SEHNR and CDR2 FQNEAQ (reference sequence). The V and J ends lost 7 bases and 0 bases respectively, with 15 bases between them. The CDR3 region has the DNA TGTGCCAGCATTAGACCAGGGGCCTCGAACACCGGGGAGCTGTTTTTT. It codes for CASIRPGASNTGELFF. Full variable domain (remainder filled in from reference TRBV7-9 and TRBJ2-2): DTGVSQNPRHKITKRGQNVTFRCDPISEHNRLYWYRQTLGQGPEFLTYFQNEAQLEKSRLLSDRFSAERPKGSFSTLEIQRTEQGDSAMYLCASIRPGASNTGELFFGEGSRLTVL.

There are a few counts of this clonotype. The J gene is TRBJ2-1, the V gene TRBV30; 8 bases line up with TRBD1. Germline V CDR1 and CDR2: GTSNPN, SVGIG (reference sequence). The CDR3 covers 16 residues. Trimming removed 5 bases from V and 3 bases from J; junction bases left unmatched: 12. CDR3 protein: CAWGSGTGPRYNEQFF. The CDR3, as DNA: TGTGCCTGGGGCTCAGGGACAGGTCCCCGCTACAATGAGCAGTTCTTC.

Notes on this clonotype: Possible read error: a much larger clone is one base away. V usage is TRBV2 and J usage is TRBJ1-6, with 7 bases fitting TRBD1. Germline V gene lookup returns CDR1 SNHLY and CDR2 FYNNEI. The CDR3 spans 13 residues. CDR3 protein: CASRRQGTSPPHF. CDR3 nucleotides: TGTGCCAGCAGAAGACAGGGTACCTCACCCCCCCACTTT.

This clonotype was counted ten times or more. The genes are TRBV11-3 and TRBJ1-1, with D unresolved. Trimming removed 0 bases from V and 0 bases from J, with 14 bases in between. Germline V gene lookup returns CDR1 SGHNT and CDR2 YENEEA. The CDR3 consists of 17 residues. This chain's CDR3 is CASSLDVWFGVNTEAFF. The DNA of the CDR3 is TGTGCCAGCAGCTTAGACGTTTGGTTCGGAGTGAACACTGAAGCTTTCTTT.

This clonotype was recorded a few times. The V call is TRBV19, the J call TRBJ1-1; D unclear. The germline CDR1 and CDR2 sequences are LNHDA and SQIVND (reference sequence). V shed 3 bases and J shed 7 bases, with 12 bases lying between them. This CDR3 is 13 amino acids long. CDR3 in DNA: TGTGCCAGTAGTATCCGGGCCAGCGGTGAAGCTTTCTTT. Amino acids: CASSIRASGEAFF.

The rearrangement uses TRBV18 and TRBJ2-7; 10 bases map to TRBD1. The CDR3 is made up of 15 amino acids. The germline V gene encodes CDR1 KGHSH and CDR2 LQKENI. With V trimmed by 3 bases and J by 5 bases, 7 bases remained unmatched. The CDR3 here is CASSPGRDRGDEQYF. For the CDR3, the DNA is TGTGCCAGCTCACCTGGCCGGGACAGGGGCGACGAGCAGTACTTC. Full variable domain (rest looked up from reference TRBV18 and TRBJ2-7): NAGVMQNPRHLVRRRGQEARLRCSPMKGHSHVYWYRQLPEEGLKFMVYLQKENIIDESGMPKERFSAEFPKEGPSILRIQQVVRGDSAAYFCASSPGRDRGDEQYFGPGTRLTVT.

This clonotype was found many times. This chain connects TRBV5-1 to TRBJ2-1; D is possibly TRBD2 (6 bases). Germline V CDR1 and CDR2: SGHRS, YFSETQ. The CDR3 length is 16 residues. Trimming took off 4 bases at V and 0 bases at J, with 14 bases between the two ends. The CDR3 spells CASSTTSISSYNEQFF. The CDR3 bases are TGCGCCAGCAGCACCACTAGCATATCCTCCTACAATGAGCAGTTCTTC.

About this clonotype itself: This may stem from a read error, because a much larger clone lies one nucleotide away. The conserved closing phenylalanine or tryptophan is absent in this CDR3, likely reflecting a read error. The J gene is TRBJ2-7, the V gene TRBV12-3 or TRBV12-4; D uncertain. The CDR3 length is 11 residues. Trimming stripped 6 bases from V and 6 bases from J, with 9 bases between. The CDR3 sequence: CASRLRGEQYL. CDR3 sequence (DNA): TGTGCCAGCAGGTTACGTGGCGAGCAGTACCTC.

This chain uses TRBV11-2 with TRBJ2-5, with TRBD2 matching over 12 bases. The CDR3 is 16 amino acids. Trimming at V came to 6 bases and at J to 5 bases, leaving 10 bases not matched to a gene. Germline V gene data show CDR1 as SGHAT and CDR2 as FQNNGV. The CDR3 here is CASSDLTSGSRETQYF. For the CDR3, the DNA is TGTGCCAGCAGTGATTTGACTAGCGGGAGTCGGGAGACCCAGTACTTC.

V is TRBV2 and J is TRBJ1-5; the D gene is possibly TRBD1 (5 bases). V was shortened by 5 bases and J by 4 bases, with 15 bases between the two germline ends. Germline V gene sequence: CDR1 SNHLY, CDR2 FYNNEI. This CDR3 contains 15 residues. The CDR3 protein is CASSTGQGGNQPQHF. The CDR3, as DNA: TGTGCCAGCAGTACCGGGCAGGGAGGTAATCAGCCCCAGCATTTT.

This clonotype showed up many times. The CDR3 here is CSDMGAGVGDTQYF. The CDR3 coding sequence is TGCAGTGACATGGGAGCGGGAGTTGGAGATACGCAGTATTTT. The chain employs TRBV20-1 and TRBJ2-3, with 8 bases that match TRBD2. The V segment lost 7 bases and the J segment 5 bases; nucleotides outside the gene matches: 11. Germline CDR1 and CDR2: DFQATT and SNEGSKA (reference sequence). The CDR3 consists of 14 residues.